The 18 T cell receptor beta chains below all came from one sample that was sequenced in a study of T cells in Graves' hyperthyroidism and ophthalmopathy. The investigators amplified TCR beta CDR3 regions from RNA transcripts. The HTBI primer set drove a first-round RT-PCR of the TCR CDR3. Each CDR3 protein gets one entry after TCRdb re-called the multiplex PCR reads with MiXCR. The table has a few hundred thousand distinct CDR3 sequences, just under 15% seen once. Sequences were obtained from blood. The receptor set was obtained from a young woman with Graves' hyperthyroidism.

This clonotype showed up just a few times. The rearrangement uses TRBV28 and TRBJ1-2; D not certain. Germline assignment: CDR1 MDHEN and CDR2 SYDVKM. Trimming left V 2 bases short and J 0 bases short, with 13 bases between. The CDR3 consists of 16 residues. The CDR3 nucleotides read TGTGCCAGCAGTTTACCGGGAGGTGGAGCTAACTATGGCTACACCTTC. Its protein product is CASSLPGGGANYGYTF.

This clonotype showed up many times. This chain joins TRBV28 and TRBJ2-1, with D possibly being TRBD1 (8 bases). Trimming removed 6 bases at V and 4 bases at J, with 16 bases between. CDR1 MDHEN and CDR2 SYDVKM come from the germline V gene. The CDR3 totals 15 residues. CDR3 loop: CASRPTGGDYNEQFF. For the CDR3, the DNA is TGTGCCAGCAGACCCACAGGGGGGGATTACAATGAGCAGTTCTTC.

The rearrangement uses TRBV3-1 and TRBJ1-4; D gene ambiguous. The V end was cut by 4 bases, the J end by 0 bases, with 18 bases between. Germline V lookup: CDR1 LGHDT, CDR2 YNNKEL (reference sequence). CDR3 size: 18 residues. Here the CDR3 reads CASSLLVARPTTNEKLFF. CDR3 coding DNA: TGTGCCAGCAGCCTTCTTGTGGCCAGACCTACAACTAATGAAAAACTGTTTTTT. The whole variable domain, filled in from reference TRBV3-1 and TRBJ1-4, reads DTAVSQTPKYLVTQMGNDKSIKCEQNLGHDTMYWYKQDSKKFLKIMFSYNNKELIINETVPNRFSPKSPDKAHLNLHINSLELGDSAVYFCASSLLVARPTTNEKLFFGSGTQLSVL.

This clonotype was seen repeatedly, ten times or more. The V and J genes are TRBV20-1 and TRBJ2-3; tentatively, D is TRBD1 or TRBD2 (5 bases each). The germline CDR1 and CDR2 sequences are DFQATT and SNEGSKA (reference sequence). With 1 base removed from V and 2 bases from J, the gap between germline ends came to 16 bases. CDR3 size: 16 residues. The CDR3 nucleotides are TGCAGTGCTAGAGGAGGGACGGACTCCTACACAGATACGCAGTATTTT. It translates to CSARGGTDSYTDTQYF.

The chain links TRBV6-1 to TRBJ2-1; 11 bases are shared with TRBD2. This CDR3 has 15 amino acids. V was pared by 5 bases and J by 4 bases, with 4 bases of the junction left unmatched. In germline, CDR1 is MNHNS, CDR2 SASEGT. The CDR3 nucleotides read TGTGCCAGCAGTAACAGACTAGCGGGGTACAATGAGCAGTTCTTC. Its translation: CASSNRLAGYNEQFF.

The sample holds a few counts of this clonotype. The chain recombines TRBV20-1 with TRBJ2-7; the D gene is possibly TRBD2 (7 bases). The germline V and J ends were trimmed by 1 base and 2 bases, with 18 bases remaining between them. Germline-derived CDR1 and CDR2 are DFQATT and SNEGSKA (reference sequence). The CDR3 is made up of 16 amino acids. CDR3 sequence: CSARGGGREHPYEQYF. CDR3 nucleotide sequence: TGCAGTGCTAGAGGGGGGGGGCGGGAGCATCCCTACGAGCAGTACTTC.

This clonotype was picked up many times. The chain is built from TRBV2 and TRBJ2-5; the D gene is possibly TRBD1 (5 bases). The CDR3 consists of 15 residues. Germline V gene sequence: CDR1 SNHLY, CDR2 FYNNEI. Trimming cost V 8 bases and J 4 bases, with 20 bases left between them. The DNA for the CDR3 is TGTGCCAGCGAGTTGCGGAGTTCAGGGTCAGAGACCCAGTACTTC. This sequence encodes CASELRSSGSETQYF.

This clonotype was observed a single time. A much larger clonotype is one base distant, so this may be a read error. This is likely a read error, given that the CDR3 carries no conserved phenylalanine or tryptophan at its end. The gene calls are TRBV29-1 and TRBJ2-1, with TRBD2 matching over 13 bases. The CDR3 length is 14 residues. The trim removed 7 bases at V and 8 bases at J, leaving 8 bases unmatched. Germline CDR1 and CDR2: SQVTM and ANQGSEA. For the CDR3, the DNA is TGCAGCGGGGTAGGACTAGCGGGAGTACATGAGCAGTTCTTA. This gives the protein CSGVGLAGVHEQFL.

This clonotype was recorded many times. The chain combines TRBV3-1 with TRBJ1-2; 7 bases fit TRBD1. Trimming took 4 bases from V and 8 from J; bases not matched to a gene: 16. The CDR3 loop spans 16 amino acids. In germline, CDR1 is LGHDT, CDR2 YNNKEL (reference sequence). CDR3 DNA sequence: TGTGCCAGCAGCCCGAGGCCCGTAGACAGGGCTGGAGGCTACACCTTC. It specifies CASSPRPVDRAGGYTF. Drawing the rest from reference TRBV3-1 and TRBJ1-2, the complete variable domain is DTAVSQTPKYLVTQMGNDKSIKCEQNLGHDTMYWYKQDSKKFLKIMFSYNNKELIINETVPNRFSPKSPDKAHLNLHINSLELGDSAVYFCASSPRPVDRAGGYTFGSGTRLTVV.

The gene calls are TRBV6-2 or TRBV6-3 and TRBJ2-1; D is unclear. Trimming took off 7 bases at V and 5 bases at J, with 15 bases between the two ends. The CDR3 is 14 amino acids. Looked up from germline, CDR1 is MNHEY and CDR2 is SVGEGT. The CDR3: CASKSETFHNEQFF. The CDR3 region has the DNA TGTGCCAGCAAATCTGAGACTTTTCACAATGAGCAGTTCTTC.

This clonotype was detected many times. The CDR3, as DNA: TGCAGTGCTAAAGAGGCCCACGAGCAGTACTTC. Protein: CSAKEAHEQYF. The rearrangement joins TRBV20-1 to TRBJ2-7; no firm D call. This CDR3 has 11 amino acids. CDR1 is DFQATT, CDR2 SNEGSKA, per germline (reference sequence). Trimming left V 4 bases short and J 5 bases short, with 9 bases between.

The chain links TRBV5-1 to TRBJ2-3; D unresolved. The V and J ends lost 6 bases and 6 bases respectively, with 17 bases between them. Germline V gives CDR1 SGHRS, CDR2 YFSETQ. This CDR3 has 14 residues. The CDR3 here is CASTPIGGVDTQYF. DNA of the CDR3: TGCGCCAGCACCCCAATAGGTGGGGTTGATACGCAGTATTTT.

The chain combines TRBV5-8 with TRBJ2-7; 9 positions agree with TRBD2. V lost 0 bases to trimming and J lost 6 bases; unmatched junction nucleotides: 4. The CDR3 contains 14 residues. Germline-derived CDR1 and CDR2 are SGHTS and YDEGEE. The CDR3 protein is CASSLAAGGGEQYF. The CDR3 coding sequence is TGTGCCAGCAGCTTGGCAGCGGGAGGAGGCGAGCAGTACTTC.

This clonotype was seen more than once but under ten times. This sequence joins TRBV24-1 and TRBJ2-7; perhaps TRBD2 as D (7 bases). The germline CDR1 and CDR2 sequences are KGHDR and SFDVKD. Trimming removed 4 bases from V and 9 bases from J, with 18 bases in between. The CDR3 spans 14 residues. As DNA, the CDR3 is TGTGCCACCAGTGACCCCGGGCAGGGGAGGGTGCAGTACTTC. As protein: CATSDPGQGRVQYF.

V usage is TRBV10-1 and J usage is TRBJ1-1; TRBD1 aligns across 7 bases. Germline assignment: CDR1 WNHNN and CDR2 SYGVQD (reference sequence). Germline trimming cut 2 bases from V and 6 bases from J; bases unmatched to any gene: 6. The CDR3 sequence is 14 residues long. CDR3 sequence: CASSEAGGGPEAFF. The CDR3 DNA sequence: TGCGCCAGCAGTGAGGCAGGGGGGGGCCCTGAAGCTTTCTTT.

Many counts were recorded for this clonotype. The rearrangement uses TRBV3-1 and TRBJ2-7; unclear D gene. Germline V lookup: CDR1 LGHDT, CDR2 YNNKEL (reference sequence). The CDR3 covers 13 residues. The ends were cut back, 0 bases at V and 9 bases at J, with 12 bases in the middle. In DNA, the CDR3 is TGTGCCAGCAGCCAAGAGCGGACGGCCATGCAGTACTTC. This sequence encodes CASSQERTAMQYF.

This clonotype was observed at least ten times. The chain employs TRBV28 and TRBJ1-1, with TRBD1 matching over 8 bases. Germline V gives CDR1 MDHEN, CDR2 SYDVKM. The CDR3 runs 14 residues. V shed 1 base, J shed 10 bases, and the junction held 8 bases outside the gene matches. This CDR3 reads CASSLLLRQGRAFF. DNA for the CDR3: TGTGCCAGCAGTTTATTGTTGAGACAGGGGAGAGCTTTCTTT.

This clonotype was recorded many times. The chain combines TRBV28 with TRBJ2-5, with 9 positions matching TRBD1. Trimming cost V 5 bases and J 9 bases; bases outside gene matches: 16. CDR1 MDHEN and CDR2 SYDVKM come from the germline V gene. The CDR3 contains 16 residues. CDR3 coding DNA: TGTGCCAGCAGTCCCCCTCCCCGGACAGGGGATTTGGCCCAGTACTTC. This gives the protein CASSPPPRTGDLAQYF.